Described below is a single T cell receptor (beta chain) sequence and its context. The antigen is undetermined. This sample was taken from a study of Ad26.COV2.S vaccination and SARS-CoV-2 variants. The study, taken as a whole, reports: Reported findings describe substantial breadth in spike-specific CD8+ and CD4+ T cell responses following vaccination.

Treatment of the sample: some 19 received Ad26.COV2.S at low or high dose, single or two shots; roughly 5 received placebo; per-sample allocation not given. All samples were drawn on day 63, counting from the first vaccine or placebo injection. This Boston cohort included adults aged 18-55 years. Vaccination used an Ad26 vector expressing Wuhan-strain SARS-CoV-2 spike. The CDR3 has 14 amino acids. V dropped 3 bases and J dropped 2 bases, with 9 bases sitting between them. Germline V gene data show CDR1 as MNHEY and CDR2 as SMNVEV (reference sequence). Here immunoSEQ multiplex PCR was the method, and the copy in TCRdb shows in-frame clones only, minus some. The table records 450,000 to 550,000 clones, about nine tenths of them present only once.

The chain employs TRBV27 and TRBJ2-3; D call uncertain. This TCR came from a person between 18 and 59 years old who received the Ad26.COV2.S COVID-19 vaccine or a placebo. This material consisted of peripheral blood, taken in a trial of Ad26.COV2.S vaccine versus placebo. In DNA form, the CDR3 reads TGTGCCAGCAGTTTTAAAGTTTCCACAGATACGCAGTATTTT. Translating it yields CASSFKVSTDTQYF.